This T cell receptor (beta chain) derives from a study of cytotoxic CD8 clonotypes in ibrutinib-treated CLL. In the study overall: Patient counts were 11 relapsed/refractory, roughly 15 treatment-naive and about 17 IGHV unmutated. Study-wide results and limits: Having risen at ibrutinib response, clonality had fallen back toward baseline by progression. While tracking circulating CD8+ T-cell counts, baseline clonality exceeded that of age-matched healthy donors. Public clonotypes, rarely seen, contracted or held steady on treatment.

This clone was counted a single time. What it recognizes is unknown. The CDR3 contains 17 residues. Germline values: CDR1 SGHRS, CDR2 YFSETQ. Trimming left V 1 base short and J 5 bases short, with 19 bases between. Using immunoSEQ multiplex PCR, the repertoire was profiled, and TCRdb retains in-frame clones only, with some absent. This table holds about 160,000 clones, over 75% found once. The source of this sequence is a human donor with chronic lymphocytic leukemia. This chain uses TRBV5-1 with TRBJ2-1; D might be TRBD1 (6 bases). This material consisted of PBMCs, taken at disease progression, from a patient treated with ibrutinib. Here the CDR3 reads CASSLPETGSLNNEQFF. CDR3 nucleotide sequence: TGCGCCAGCAGCTTGCCCGAGACAGGTTCATTAAACAATGAGCAGTTCTTC.